These 21 T cell receptor beta chains share one sample of origin, sequenced in a study of blood T cell repertoires in COVID-19. This table comes from immunoSEQ multiplex PCR, and its TCRdb copy is limited to in-frame clones, with some not included. The data contain approximately 150,000 clones, 80% to 90% of them seen just once; the ten biggest clones take up roughly 8%. Sequenced sample: PBMCs or T cells enriched from blood (not recorded which). The receptors originated from a woman between 45 and 65 years old who had recovered from COVID-19.

This chain links TRBV28 with TRBJ1-4; no definite D call. The CDR3 has 14 amino acids. CDR1 and CDR2 (germline): MDHEN, SYDVKM. With 6 bases removed from V and 3 bases from J, the gap between germline ends came to 11 bases. The CDR3 bases are TGTGCCAGCAGCGGGGTAACGGCTAATGAAAAACTGTTTTTT. This encodes CASSGVTANEKLFF. The full variable domain, its missing parts supplied by reference TRBV28 and TRBJ1-4, is DVKVTQSSRYLVKRTGEKVFLECVQDMDHENMFWYRQDPGLGLRLIYFSYDVKMKEKGDIPEGYSVSREKKERFSLILESASTNQTSMYLCASSGVTANEKLFFGSGTQLSVL.

Concerning this clone: This CDR3 is also generated by other DNA sequences in the sample. V is TRBV18 and J is TRBJ2-5; D gene unclear. The V gene's germline CDR1 is KGHSH and CDR2 LQKENI. This CDR3 has 11 residues. V dropped 5 bases and J dropped 5 bases, with 6 bases sitting between them. The CDR3 region is CASSGGETQYF. The CDR3 nucleotides read TGTGCCAGCTCAGGCGGTGAGACCCAGTACTTC.

The CDR3 spells CASSPQGLYGYTF. As DNA, the CDR3 is TGTGCCAGCAGTCCACAGGGGCTCTATGGCTACACCTTC. This chain uses TRBV6-2 or TRBV6-3 with TRBJ1-2, with 7 bases identical to TRBD1. V was pared by 5 bases and J by 4 bases, with 4 bases of the junction left unmatched. The CDR3 has 13 amino acids. Germline CDR1 is MNHEY and CDR2 is SVGEGT.

This chain links TRBV9 with TRBJ2-3; 7 nucleotides match TRBD2. The length of the CDR3 is 16 residues. In germline, CDR1 is SGDLS, CDR2 YYNGEE. V gave up 0 bases and J gave up 3 bases; unmatched junction bases: 7. CDR3 residues: CASSVEFGEGTDTQYF. CDR3 in DNA: TGTGCCAGCAGCGTAGAGTTCGGGGAGGGAACAGATACGCAGTATTTT.

The chain carries TRBV3-1 (or the pseudogene TRBV3-2) and TRBJ2-2; weak D call: TRBD1 (6 bases). Trimming cost V 0 bases and J 1 base, with 6 bases left between them. CDR3 length: 15 residues. The germline CDR1 and CDR2 sequences are LGHDT and YNNKEL (reference sequence). As DNA, the CDR3 is TGTGCCAGCAGCCAAGACAGGGGGAACACCGGGGAGCTGTTTTTT. Its translation is CASSQDRGNTGELFF.

The rearrangement links TRBV21-1 to TRBJ2-7; the table's D call of TRBD1 was not tested on the DNA. TRBV21-1 is given as a pseudogene. The CDR3 sequence is 15 residues long. The CDR3 region has the DNA TGTGCCAGCAGCATGAGGGACAGGGGGTCCTACGAGCAGTACTTC. Translation gives CASSMRDRGSYEQYF.

The V call is TRBV3-1 (or the pseudogene TRBV3-2), the J call TRBJ1-1; D remains ambiguous. This CDR3 has 13 residues. From germline, CDR1 is LGHDT and CDR2 YNNKEL (reference sequence). V lost 5 bases and J lost 0, with 7 bases in between. The CDR3 DNA sequence: TGTGCCAGCAGCGACACCCTGAACACTGAAGCTTTCTTT. Translation gives CASSDTLNTEAFF.

V is TRBV7-3 and J is TRBJ2-1, with 10 nucleotides matching TRBD1. V was pared by 5 bases and J by 3 bases, with 7 bases of the junction left unmatched. The CDR3 has 16 amino acids. CDR1 is SGHTA and CDR2 is FQGTGA in the germline V gene. The CDR3 coding sequence is TGTGCCAGCAGCCTACAGGGACAGGGGAACTACAATGAGCAGTTCTTC. This sequence encodes CASSLQGQGNYNEQFF.

This chain joins TRBV5-4 and TRBJ2-7; TRBD1 agrees at 12 bases. Unmatched junction bases numbered 13, after V lost 4 bases and J lost 5 bases. The CDR3 loop spans 17 amino acids. Germline CDR1 SGHNT, CDR2 YYREEE (reference sequence). The DNA of the CDR3 is TGTGCCAGCAGCCAGCGATCTCCGGGACAGGGGGCCCACGAGCAGTACTTC. It translates to CASSQRSPGQGAHEQYF. The whole variable domain, filled in from reference TRBV5-4 and TRBJ2-7, reads ETGVTQSPTHLIKTRGQQVTLRCSSQSGHNTVSWYQQALGQGPQFIFQYYREEENGRGNFPPRFSGLQFPNYSSELNVNALELDDSALYLCASSQRSPGQGAHEQYFGPGTRLTVT.

This chain connects TRBV10-2 to TRBJ1-5, with D maybe TRBD1 (5 bases). The length of the CDR3 is 16 residues. The V end was cut by 6 bases, the J end by 2 bases, with 17 bases between. Germline CDR1 is WSHSY and CDR2 is SAAADI. The CDR3 loop reads CASSEGAGRGNQPQHF. CDR3 DNA: TGCGCCAGCAGCGAAGGGGCAGGCCGGGGCAATCAGCCCCAGCATTTT.

This clone showed up just once. The CDR3, as DNA: TGTGCCAGCAGCCGGGACAGGGGTTTCAACGAGCAGTACTTC. It translates to CASSRDRGFNEQYF. The chain has TRBV9 and TRBJ2-7; 10 nucleotides line up with TRBD1. This CDR3 region has 14 residues. Germline V lookup: CDR1 SGDLS, CDR2 YYNGEE. The junction had 6 bases not matched to a gene; V was cut back by 4 bases and J by 5 bases.

This chain uses TRBV4-2 with TRBJ1-2, with D possibly being TRBD1 (6 bases). Germline V gene sequence: CDR1 LGHNA, CDR2 YNFKEQ. The CDR3 contains 14 residues. Trimming stripped 0 bases from V and 8 bases from J, with 13 bases between. The CDR3 DNA follows: TGTGCCAGCAGCCAAGATTTCGGCAGGGGAGGCTACACCTTC. This gives the protein CASSQDFGRGGYTF.

The chain links TRBV12-3 or TRBV12-4 to TRBJ1-2; no definite D call. The CDR3 spans 13 residues. The V end lost 6 bases, the J end lost 2 bases, and 10 bases lay between the germline ends. The CDR3 DNA reads TGTGCCAGCAGACGGGAACAGAACTATGGCTACACCTTC. Encoded protein: CASRREQNYGYTF.

The V and J genes are TRBV2 and TRBJ2-1; possibly TRBD1 for D (5 bases). Trimming stripped 8 bases from V and 7 bases from J, with 9 bases between. The CDR3 is 11 amino acids. Germline-derived CDR1 and CDR2 are SNHLY and FYNNEI. The CDR3 here is CASQQDNEQFF. In DNA, the CDR3 is TGTGCCAGCCAACAGGATAATGAGCAGTTCTTC.

The rearrangement uses TRBV9 and TRBJ1-1; D gene unclear. Trimming stripped 3 bases from V and 7 bases from J, with 19 bases between. From germline, CDR1 is SGDLS and CDR2 YYNGEE. This CDR3 is 15 amino acids long. CDR3 residues: CASSAYSGSGSEAFF. CDR3 DNA: TGTGCCAGCAGCGCGTACTCCGGGAGTGGGAGTGAAGCTTTCTTT. The complete variable domain, with remaining parts taken from reference TRBV9 and TRBJ1-1, reads DSGVTQTPKHLITATGQRVTLRCSPRSGDLSVYWYQQSLDQGLQFLIQYYNGEERAKGNILERFSAQQFPDLHSELNLSSLELGDSALYFCASSAYSGSGSEAFFGQGTRLTVV.

This clone is a singleton in its sample. This chain uses TRBV3-1 (or the pseudogene TRBV3-2) with TRBJ1-5; TRBD1 is a possible D gene (5 bases). Germline V lookup: CDR1 LGHDT, CDR2 YNNKEL (reference sequence). The CDR3 is 13 amino acids. V lost 8 bases and J lost 5, with 13 bases in between. The CDR3 DNA sequence: TGTGCCAGCGGGGCGTTCGGTGATCAGCCCCAGCATTTT. Its protein product is CASGAFGDQPQHF.

This clone was seen a few times. Sequence at one end of the junction differs from germline and may be a read error. The chain joins TRBV6-1 to TRBJ1-2; TRBD1 might be the D (6 bases). Germline V CDR1 and CDR2: MNHNS, SASEGT. CDR3 length equals 12 residues. The CDR3 coding sequence is TGTGCCAGCAGTGAAGGTTCAGGGACACCCTTTTTC. Translation gives CASSEGSGTPFF.

As DNA, the CDR3 is TGTGCCAGCAGCCCTTATACAGGGGTGGGAGACATTCAGTACTTC. As protein: CASSPYTGVGDIQYF. The V call is TRBV5-4, the J call TRBJ2-4, with TRBD1 identical over 7 bases. The CDR3 extends over 15 amino acids. CDR1 is SGHNT and CDR2 is YYREEE in the germline V gene (reference sequence). With V trimmed by 4 bases and J by 8 bases, 12 bases remained unmatched.

The chain is built from TRBV7-2 and TRBJ2-3; TRBD2 is a possible D gene (5 bases). The CDR3 extends over 15 amino acids. Germline values: CDR1 SGHTA, CDR2 FQGNSA. V gave up 3 bases and J gave up 1 base, with 11 bases separating them. The CDR3 sequence: CASSFLRGGTDTQYF. For the CDR3, the DNA is TGTGCCAGCAGCTTCCTCCGGGGTGGCACAGATACGCAGTATTTT.

The V gene is TRBV28, the J gene TRBJ2-2; 9 bases line up with TRBD1. Germline-derived CDR1 and CDR2 are MDHEN and SYDVKM. The ends lost 6 bases at V and 7 bases at J; junction bases unmatched: 6. The CDR3 sequence is 14 residues long. CDR3 nucleotides: TGTGCCAGCAGCACAGGGGGCATCGGCGGGGAGCTGTTTTTT. This codes for CASSTGGIGGELFF. The variable domain in full, with the rest retrieved from reference TRBV28 and TRBJ2-2, is DVKVTQSSRYLVKRTGEKVFLECVQDMDHENMFWYRQDPGLGLRLIYFSYDVKMKEKGDIPEGYSVSREKKERFSLILESASTNQTSMYLCASSTGGIGGELFFGEGSRLTVL.

This chain links TRBV7-8 with TRBJ1-2; maybe TRBD1 (6 bases). V was cut by 1 base and J by 2 bases, with 11 bases left in between. This CDR3 contains 15 residues. In germline, CDR1 is SGHVS, CDR2 FQNEAQ. This CDR3 is CASSLEGGGNYGYTF. The CDR3 DNA reads as TGTGCCAGCAGCTTAGAGGGGGGAGGGAACTATGGCTACACCTTC.